The T cell receptor beta chain under discussion was sequenced for a study of blood T cell repertoires in COVID-19. The germline V gene encodes CDR1 SNHLY and CDR2 FYNNEI. The CDR3 is 18 amino acids. Deletions cut 3 bases from V and 3 bases from J, with 21 bases between. Authors' processing steps: Estimated nucleated cell counts came from reference gene primer amplification. The method was immunoSEQ multiplex PCR; TCRdb's version includes in-frame clones alone and lacks a portion of them. V, J and clone size are those of that table, while D and trimming were read from the DNA. This sample has under 60,000 clones; roughly nine tenths occur once, and the top ten carry 3.5% to 5%.

Sequencing input: peripheral blood. The chain links TRBV2 to TRBJ2-1, with a tentative D call TRBD1 (6 bases). The receptor was isolated from a human donor in a cohort sampled during active COVID-19. CDR3 coding DNA: TGTGCCAGCAGTGATCCCGCCGTTGCAGGGGCCGTCTACAATGAGCAGTTCTTC. As protein: CASSDPAVAGAVYNEQFF.